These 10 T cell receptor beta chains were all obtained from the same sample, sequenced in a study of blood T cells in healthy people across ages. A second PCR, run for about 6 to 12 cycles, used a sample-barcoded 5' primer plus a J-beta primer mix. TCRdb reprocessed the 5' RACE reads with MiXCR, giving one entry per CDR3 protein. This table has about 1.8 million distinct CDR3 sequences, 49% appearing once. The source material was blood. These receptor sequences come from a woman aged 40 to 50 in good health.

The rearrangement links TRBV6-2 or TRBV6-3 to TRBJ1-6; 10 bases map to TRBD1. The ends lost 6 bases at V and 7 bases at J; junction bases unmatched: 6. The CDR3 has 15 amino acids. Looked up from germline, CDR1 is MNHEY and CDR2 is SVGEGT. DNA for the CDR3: TGTGCCAGCAGAGGGACAGGGGCCCGCAATTCACCCCTCCACTTT. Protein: CASRGTGARNSPLHF.

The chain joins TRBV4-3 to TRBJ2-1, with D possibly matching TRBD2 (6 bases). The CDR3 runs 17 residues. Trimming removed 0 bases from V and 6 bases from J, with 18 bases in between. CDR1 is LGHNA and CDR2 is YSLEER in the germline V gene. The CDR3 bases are TGCGCCAGCAGCCAAGAGGGTCTGGGGACTCAGCCCAATGAGCAGTTCTTC. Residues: CASSQEGLGTQPNEQFF.

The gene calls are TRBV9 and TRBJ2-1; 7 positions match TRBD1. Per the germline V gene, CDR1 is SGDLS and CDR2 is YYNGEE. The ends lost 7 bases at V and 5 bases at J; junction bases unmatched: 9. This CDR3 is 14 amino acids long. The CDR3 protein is CASSRGQMNNEQFF. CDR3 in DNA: TGTGCCAGCTCAAGGGGACAGATGAACAATGAGCAGTTCTTC. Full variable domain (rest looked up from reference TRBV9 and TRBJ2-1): DSGVTQTPKHLITATGQRVTLRCSPRSGDLSVYWYQQSLDQGLQFLIQYYNGEERAKGNILERFSAQQFPDLHSELNLSSLELGDSALYFCASSRGQMNNEQFFGPGTRLTVL.

CDR3 sequence (DNA): TGCAGCGTTGAAAGATCGGGACAGGTTAACACTGAAGCTTTCTTT. It codes for CSVERSGQVNTEAFF. This chain connects TRBV29-1 to TRBJ1-1, with 8 nucleotides matching TRBD1. Germline V gives CDR1 SQVTM, CDR2 ANQGSEA. This CDR3 region has 15 residues. V shed 2 bases, J shed 2 bases, and the junction held 7 bases outside the gene matches.

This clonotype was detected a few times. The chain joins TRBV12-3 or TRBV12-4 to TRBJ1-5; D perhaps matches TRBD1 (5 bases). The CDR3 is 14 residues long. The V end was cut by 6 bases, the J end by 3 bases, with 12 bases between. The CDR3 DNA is TGTGCCAGCAGCCAGAGGGGTTTCAATCAGCCCCAGCATTTT. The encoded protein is CASSQRGFNQPQHF.

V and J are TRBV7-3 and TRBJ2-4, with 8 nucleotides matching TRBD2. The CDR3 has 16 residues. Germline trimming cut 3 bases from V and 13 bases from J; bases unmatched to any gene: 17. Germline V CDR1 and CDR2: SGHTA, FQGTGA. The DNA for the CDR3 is TGTGCCAGCAGCTTTCCACCCGGGGGGGCGGCAAATGAGCAGTACTTC. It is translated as CASSFPPGGAANEQYF.

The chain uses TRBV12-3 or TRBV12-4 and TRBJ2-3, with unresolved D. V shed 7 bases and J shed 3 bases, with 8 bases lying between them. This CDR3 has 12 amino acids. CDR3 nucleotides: TGTGCCAGCACCCCCAAAACAGATACGCAGTATTTT. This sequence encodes CASTPKTDTQYF.

The CDR3 reads CATITVNGYEQYF. The CDR3 DNA follows: TGTGCCACCATCACAGTCAATGGTTACGAGCAGTACTTC. J is TRBJ2-4 and V is TRBV24-1; D is unresolved. The end of the DNA aligns better with TRBJ2-7, so the J call may be wrong. Germline lookup yields CDR1 KGHDR and CDR2 SFDVKD. The CDR3 has 13 residues.

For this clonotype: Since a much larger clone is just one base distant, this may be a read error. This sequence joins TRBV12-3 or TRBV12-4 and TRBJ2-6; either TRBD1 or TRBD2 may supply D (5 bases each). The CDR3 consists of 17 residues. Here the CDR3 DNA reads TGTACCAGCAGTACCGGGACGGCCTCCTCTGGGGCCAACGTCCTGACTTTC. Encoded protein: CTSSTGTASSGANVLTF.

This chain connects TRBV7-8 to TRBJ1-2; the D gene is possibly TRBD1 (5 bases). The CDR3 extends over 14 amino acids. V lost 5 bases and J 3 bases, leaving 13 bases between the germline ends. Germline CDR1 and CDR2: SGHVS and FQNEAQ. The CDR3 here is CASSRGTPDYGYTF. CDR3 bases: TGTGCCAGCAGCCGGGGGACCCCTGACTATGGCTACACCTTC. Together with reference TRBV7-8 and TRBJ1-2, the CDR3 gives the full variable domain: GAGVSQSPRYKVAKRGQDVALRCDPISGHVSLFWYQQALGQGPEFLTYFQNEAQLDKSGLPSDRFFAERPEGSVSTLKIQRTQQEDSAVYLCASSRGTPDYGYTFGSGTRLTVV.